Listed here is a single T cell receptor (beta chain). The germline V gene encodes CDR1 KGHSH and CDR2 LQKENI. V was shortened by 0 bases and J by 0 bases, with 15 bases between the two germline ends. This CDR3 has 18 residues. The data stem from a study of blood T cell repertoires in COVID-19. At the level of the study: COVID-19 samples collected from the United States, Italy and Spain covered acute and convalescent phases. Sources were T cells, B-cell-depleted T cells, or PBMCs; the material itself was cDNA or gDNA.

Original data processing: Counts of nucleated cells, estimated from reference gene primer amplification, were obtained. Sequencing was performed with immunoSEQ multiplex PCR; in TCRdb, only in-frame clones are kept and a portion is missing. The DNA gave D and trimming, while V, J and clone size come from that table. The sample holds a few hundred thousand clones, around 83% seen once. The V gene is TRBV18, the J gene TRBJ2-1, with D perhaps TRBD2 (6 bases). Sequencing used peripheral blood. This TCR was sampled from a young man who had recovered from COVID-19. The CDR3 DNA reads TGTGCCAGCTCACCACCGTACGGGGGAGAGGGCTCCTACAATGAGCAGTTCTTC. This translates into CASSPPYGGEGSYNEQFF.